This passage covers 4 T cell receptor beta chains from one sample sequenced in a study of blood T cell repertoires in COVID-19. The repertoire was sequenced with immunoSEQ multiplex PCR; TCRdb's copy has only in-frame clones and lacks some. Among approximately 170,000 clones listed, about four fifths were seen once. The source material was peripheral blood. These receptors all come from an elderly woman with active or convalescent COVID-19.

The V gene is TRBV15, the J gene TRBJ1-2; perhaps TRBD1 as D (6 bases). The germline gives CDR1 LNHNV, CDR2 YYDKDF (reference sequence). This CDR3 comprises 15 residues. V shed 0 bases and J shed 5 bases, with 13 bases lying between them. The DNA of the CDR3 is TGTGCCACCAGCAGAGAACAGGGCACCACATATGGCTACACCTTC. Its protein product is CATSREQGTTYGYTF.

The chain links TRBV3-1 (or the pseudogene TRBV3-2) to TRBJ2-1; 8 bases align to TRBD2. CDR1 and CDR2 (germline): LGHDT, YNNKEL (reference sequence). CDR3 size: 14 residues. J gave up 8 bases and V 4 bases, and 7 bases lay outside the gene matches. For the CDR3, the DNA is TGTGCCAGCAGCCTCAAGCGGGAGCTTGATGAGCAGTTCTTC. Amino acids: CASSLKRELDEQFF.

J is TRBJ1-2 and V is TRBV2; D possibly corresponds to TRBD1 (6 bases). Germline CDR1 SNHLY, CDR2 FYNNEI. The CDR3 length is 17 residues. The V end was cut by 6 bases, the J end by 7 bases, with 27 bases between. The CDR3 nucleotides are TGTGCCAGCAGAGCAACGCAAGGAAGAGACAGGTATGCTGGCTACACCTTC. Its translation is CASRATQGRDRYAGYTF.

This clone showed up just a few times. The chain employs TRBV28 and TRBJ1-2; 7 bases align to TRBD1. V lost 6 bases and J lost 2; bases outside the gene matches: 9. This CDR3 comprises 15 residues. The germline V gene encodes CDR1 MDHEN and CDR2 SYDVKM. CDR3 amino acids: CASSGGGQLNYGYTF. CDR3 nucleotide sequence: TGTGCCAGCAGCGGGGGGGGACAGTTGAACTATGGCTACACCTTC.